The rows below give T cell receptor beta chains drawn from one sample of a study of OX40 agonist ivuxolimab in advanced cancers. This table comes from immunoSEQ multiplex PCR, and its TCRdb copy is limited to in-frame clones, with some not included. The sample holds about 38,000 clones, 82% seen once. The sequenced sample was CD4+ or CD8+ T cells sorted from blood, obtained in a trial of the OX40 agonist ivuxolimab. These receptor sequences come from an adult with an advanced solid tumor such as melanoma, head and neck, liver or kidney cancer. Each CDR3 is given with its conserved first and last residue. D genes are given only for firm matches. Size is stated for part of the rows, as once, few or many counts, or as a class when the clone is expanded.

v_gene: TRBV7-9; abundance: NA; d_gene: NA; j_gene: TRBJ2-3; CDR3nt: TGTGCCAGCAGGATGGGGGAGAGGTTAGATACGCAGTATTTT; CDR3aa: CASRMGERLDTQYF
v_gene: TRBV5-1; abundance: NA; d_gene: TRBD1; j_gene: TRBJ1-4; CDR3nt: TGCGCCAGCAGCTTCTACCAGGGGGCGAATGAAAAACTGTTTTTT; CDR3aa: CASSFYQGANEKLFF
v_gene: TRBV6-6; abundance: NA; d_gene: TRBD2; j_gene: TRBJ2-2; CDR3nt: TGTGCCACCAATAGCGGGCTTGGCACCGGGGAGCTGTTTTTT; CDR3aa: CATNSGLGTGELFF
v_gene: TRBV5-1; abundance: NA; d_gene: TRBD1; j_gene: TRBJ2-1; CDR3nt: TGCGCCAGCAGCTTTTGGGACAGGGCATACAATGAGCAGTTCTTC; CDR3aa: CASSFWDRAYNEQFF
v_gene: TRBV7-9; abundance: NA; d_gene: NA; j_gene: TRBJ1-5; CDR3nt: TGTGCCAGCAGCACCAGCAGTGGATGGGATCAGCCCCAGCATTTT; CDR3aa: CASSTSSGWDQPQHF
v_gene: TRBV19; abundance: NA; d_gene: TRBD1; j_gene: TRBJ1-2; CDR3nt: TGTGCCAGTAGTCGGGACAGCGAATTATTCTATGGCTACACCTTC; CDR3aa: CASSRDSELFYGYTF
v_gene: TRBV5-4; abundance: NA; d_gene: NA; j_gene: TRBJ2-3; CDR3nt: TGTGCTGTTGAGGGAGCTTTCACAGATACGCAGTATTTT; CDR3aa: CAVEGAFTDTQYF
v_gene: TRBV2; abundance: NA; d_gene: NA; j_gene: TRBJ2-7; CDR3nt: TGTGCCAGCAGTGATTACCGGCCATCCTACGAGCAGTACTTC; CDR3aa: CASSDYRPSYEQYF
v_gene: TRBV29-1; abundance: NA; d_gene: NA; j_gene: TRBJ2-7; CDR3nt: TGCAGCGTTGAGGAGGGAACCTACGAGCAGTACTTC; CDR3aa: CSVEEGTYEQYF
v_gene: TRBV6-4; abundance: NA; d_gene: NA; j_gene: TRBJ2-7; CDR3nt: TGTGCCAGCGTCGCGGCAGGCCTTCAGTGCGAGCAGTACTTC; CDR3aa: CASVAAGLQCEQYF
v_gene: TRBV7-2; abundance: NA; d_gene: NA; j_gene: TRBJ1-5; CDR3nt: TGTGCCAGCAGCTTACAGGGAGATCAGCCCCAGCATTTT; CDR3aa: CASSLQGDQPQHF
v_gene: TRBV9; abundance: NA; d_gene: TRBD1; j_gene: TRBJ1-3; CDR3nt: TGTGCCAGCAGCGTATCCCCCTCACAGGGGACTGGAAACACCATATATTTT; CDR3aa: CASSVSPSQGTGNTIYF
v_gene: TRBV1; abundance: NA; d_gene: NA; j_gene: TRBJ2-1; CDR3nt: TGCACCAGCAGCCACCCCCTCAGAGGGGGTAAAAATGAGCAGTTCTTC; CDR3aa: CTSSHPLRGGKNEQFF
v_gene: TRBV11-2; abundance: few; d_gene: NA; j_gene: TRBJ1-1; CDR3nt: TGTGCCAGCAGCCACATACGACGACAGGACCGAAAGGGAGCTTTCTTT; CDR3aa: CASSHIRRQDRKGAFF
v_gene: TRBV9; abundance: NA; d_gene: NA; j_gene: TRBJ1-2; CDR3nt: TGTGCCAGCAGCCCAGCGACACGGCTAGGTGGCTACACCTTC; CDR3aa: CASSPATRLGGYTF
v_gene: TRBV5-4; abundance: NA; d_gene: TRBD2; j_gene: TRBJ2-5; CDR3nt: TGTGCCAGCAGCTTGGAGTGGACTAGCGGAGAAGAGACCCAGTACTTC; CDR3aa: CASSLEWTSGEETQYF
v_gene: TRBV2; abundance: NA; d_gene: NA; j_gene: TRBJ2-5; CDR3nt: TGTGCCAGCAGTGAATGGGGGTACCAAGAGACCCAGTACTTC; CDR3aa: CASSEWGYQETQYF
v_gene: TRBV7-2; abundance: NA; d_gene: TRBD2; j_gene: TRBJ2-7; CDR3nt: TGTGCCAGCAGCCCAGGGGCTAGCGGGAGGGATCGCGAGCAGTACTTC; CDR3aa: CASSPGASGRDREQYF
v_gene: TRBV5-4; abundance: NA; d_gene: TRBD2; j_gene: TRBJ2-1; CDR3nt: TGTGCCAGCAGCTCCAGCGGGAGTGTCTACAATGAGCAGTTCTTC; CDR3aa: CASSSSGSVYNEQFF
v_gene: TRBV29-1; abundance: NA; d_gene: NA; j_gene: TRBJ1-2; CDR3nt: TGCAGCGTAGATCAGGGGCGGTGGGGCTACACCTTC; CDR3aa: CSVDQGRWGYTF
v_gene: TRBV2; abundance: NA; d_gene: NA; j_gene: TRBJ2-1; CDR3nt: TGTGCCAGCGCGGGCTACAATGAGCAGTTCTTC; CDR3aa: CASAGYNEQFF
v_gene: TRBV2; abundance: NA; d_gene: NA; j_gene: TRBJ2-7; CDR3nt: TGTGCCAGCAGTGAAGCCCGTCAGACGGGGGAGCAGTACTTC; CDR3aa: CASSEARQTGEQYF
v_gene: TRBV5-5; abundance: few; d_gene: NA; j_gene: TRBJ1-2; CDR3nt: TGTGCCAGCAGCTTGTACAAGGAGGGCTATGGCTACACCTTC; CDR3aa: CASSLYKEGYGYTF
v_gene: TRBV6-5; abundance: NA; d_gene: NA; j_gene: TRBJ2-7; CDR3nt: TGTGCCAGCACCGCCCAGCGGACTTACGAGCAGTACTTC; CDR3aa: CASTAQRTYEQYF
v_gene: TRBV19; abundance: NA; d_gene: NA; j_gene: TRBJ1-1; CDR3nt: TGTGCCAGTAGTATAGGGAGGACAGTCCGGATTTACACTGAAGCTTTCTTT; CDR3aa: CASSIGRTVRIYTEAFF
v_gene: TRBV10-2; abundance: NA; d_gene: TRBD2; j_gene: TRBJ2-2; CDR3nt: TGCGCCAGCAGTGAGGGGACTAGTAAGTTGAACACCGGGGAGCTGTTTTTT; CDR3aa: CASSEGTSKLNTGELFF
v_gene: TRBV25-1; abundance: once; d_gene: TRBD2; j_gene: TRBJ2-3; CDR3nt: TGTGCCAGCAGTCTAACTAGCGGGAGGGCCGCAGATACGCAGTATTTT; CDR3aa: CASSLTSGRAADTQYF